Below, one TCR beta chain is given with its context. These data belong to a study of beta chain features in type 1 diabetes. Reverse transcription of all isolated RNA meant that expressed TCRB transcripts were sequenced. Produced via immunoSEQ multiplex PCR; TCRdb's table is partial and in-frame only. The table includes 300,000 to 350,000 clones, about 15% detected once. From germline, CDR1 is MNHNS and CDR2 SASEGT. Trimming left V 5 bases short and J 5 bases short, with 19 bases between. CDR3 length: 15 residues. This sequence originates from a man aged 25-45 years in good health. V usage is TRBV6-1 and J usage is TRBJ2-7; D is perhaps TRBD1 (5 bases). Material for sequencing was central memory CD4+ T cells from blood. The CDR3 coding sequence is TGTGCCAGCAGTCACGCTCAGGGTTCGCGTGACGAGCAGTACTTC. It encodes CASSHAQGSRDEQYF.